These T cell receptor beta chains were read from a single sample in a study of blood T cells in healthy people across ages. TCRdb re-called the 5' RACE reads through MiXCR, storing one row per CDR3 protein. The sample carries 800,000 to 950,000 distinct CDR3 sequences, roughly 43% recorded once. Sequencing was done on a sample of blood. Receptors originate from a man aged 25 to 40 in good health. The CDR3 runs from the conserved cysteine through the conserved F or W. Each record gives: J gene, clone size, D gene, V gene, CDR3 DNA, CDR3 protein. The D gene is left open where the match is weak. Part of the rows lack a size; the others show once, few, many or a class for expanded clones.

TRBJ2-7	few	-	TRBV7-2	TGTGCCAGCGGACCCCTCACCTACGAGCAGTACTTC	CASGPLTYEQYF
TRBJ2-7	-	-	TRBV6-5	TGTGCCAGCAGTTACGGCAGGGCGAAAGAGCAGTACTTC	CASSYGRAKEQYF
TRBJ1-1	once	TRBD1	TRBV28	TGTGCCAGCAGTAATGGTGACAGGGTCAACACTGAAGCTTTCTTT	CASSNGDRVNTEAFF
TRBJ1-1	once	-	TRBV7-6	TGTGCCAGCAGCGAGCGGTTTGACACTGAAGCTTTCTTT	CASSERFDTEAFF
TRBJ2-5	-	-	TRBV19	TGTGCCAGTAGCACCGGGACCCCCCGAGAGACCCAGTACTTC	CASSTGTPRETQYF
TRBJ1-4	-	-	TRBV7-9	TGTGCCAGCAGCCCTGGGACAAGTCCTAATGAAAAACTGTTTTTT	CASSPGTSPNEKLFF
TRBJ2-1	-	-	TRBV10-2	TGCGCCAGCAGTACGTCTAGTTGGGAGCAGGTCTTC	CASSTSSWEQVF
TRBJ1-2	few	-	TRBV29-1	TGCAGCGTTGCCCCCGGACGGGTTAACTATGGCTACACCTTC	CSVAPGRVNYGYTF
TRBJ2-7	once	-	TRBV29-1	TGCAGCGTAGCCGAACAGGTGGTTTTTTTCAACGAGCAGTACTTC	CSVAEQVVFFNEQYF
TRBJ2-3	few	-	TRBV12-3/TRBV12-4	TGTGCCAGCCGCCCAACGGGTAAAGATACGCAGTATTTT	CASRPTGKDTQYF
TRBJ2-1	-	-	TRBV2	TGTGCCAGCAGTAAGGACTCCCCCAATGAGCAGTTCTTC	CASSKDSPNEQFF